What follows are 29 T cell receptor beta chains derived from one specimen sequenced in a study of blood T cell repertoires in COVID-19. Using immunoSEQ multiplex PCR, the repertoire was profiled, and TCRdb retains in-frame clones only, with some absent. The repertoire holds about 280,000 clones, around nine tenths seen once, with 10% to 12% in the top ten. Input material: peripheral blood. All receptors derive from a woman in her 30s with COVID-19, enrolled during active disease.

The chain joins TRBV5-1 to TRBJ2-5; the D gene is possibly TRBD1 (6 bases). V lost 2 bases and J 5 bases, leaving 16 bases between the germline ends. CDR3 size: 15 residues. From germline, CDR1 is SGHRS and CDR2 YFSETQ. The CDR3 protein is CASSFPGTLEETQYF. The CDR3 bases are TGCGCCAGCAGCTTTCCCGGGACACTAGAGGAGACCCAGTACTTC.

The chain recombines TRBV27 with TRBJ2-7; TRBD2 matches at 8 bases. The CDR3 loop spans 14 amino acids. The V segment lost 7 bases and the J segment 4 bases; nucleotides outside the gene matches: 9. Germline values: CDR1 MNHEY, CDR2 SMNVEV (reference sequence). CDR3 in amino acids: CASTPGSGTYEQYF. The CDR3 DNA sequence: TGTGCCAGCACCCCGGGTAGCGGGACTTACGAGCAGTACTTC.

V is TRBV7-2 and J is TRBJ2-7; maybe TRBD2 (5 bases). Looked up from germline, CDR1 is SGHTA and CDR2 is FQGNSA. Trimming stripped 4 bases from V and 2 bases from J, with 12 bases between. The CDR3 contains 14 residues. CDR3 sequence: CASSSFSGTYEQYF. The CDR3 DNA reads TGTGCCAGCAGCTCCTTCTCCGGGACCTACGAGCAGTACTTC. Full variable domain (rest looked up from reference TRBV7-2 and TRBJ2-7): GAGVSQSPSNKVTEKGKDVELRCDPISGHTALYWYRQSLGQGLEFLIYFQGNSAPDKSGLPSDRFSAERTGGSVSTLTIQRTQQEDSAVYLCASSSFSGTYEQYFGPGTRLTVT.

The genes are TRBV3-1 (or the pseudogene TRBV3-2) and TRBJ2-7; the match to TRBD2 covers 11 bases. The junction had 7 bases not matched to a gene; V was cut back by 2 bases and J by 4 bases. The CDR3 covers 16 residues. Germline-derived CDR1 and CDR2 are LGHDT and YNNKEL (reference sequence). CDR3 nucleotides: TGTGCCAGCAGCCAAAGTCAACTAGCGGGAGATTACGAGCAGTACTTC. This codes for CASSQSQLAGDYEQYF.

V usage is TRBV2 and J usage is TRBJ1-1; 8 positions agree with TRBD1. Losses at the gene ends were 4 bases for V and 6 bases for J; bases not matched to a gene: 7. Germline V lookup: CDR1 SNHLY, CDR2 FYNNEI. There are 14 residues in the CDR3. CDR3 sequence (DNA): TGTGCCAGCAGTGCAGACAGGGGAGGTGCTGAAGCTTTCTTT. It specifies CASSADRGGAEAFF.

The chain combines TRBV7-3 with TRBJ2-5; 7 bases line up with TRBD2. This CDR3 is 13 amino acids long. Losses at the gene ends were 2 bases for V and 4 bases for J; bases not matched to a gene: 1. CDR1 SGHTA and CDR2 FQGTGA come from the germline V gene. The CDR3: CASSLSGGETQYF. CDR3 DNA: TGTGCCAGCAGCTTATCGGGGGGAGAGACCCAGTACTTC.

This chain links TRBV5-1 with TRBJ1-1; D is uncertain. The CDR3 totals 14 residues. Germline loops: CDR1 SGHRS, CDR2 YFSETQ. V gave up 4 bases and J gave up 3 bases, with 13 bases separating them. The CDR3 protein is CASSPSTRYTEAFF. CDR3 sequence (DNA): TGCGCCAGCAGCCCGTCGACCAGGTACACTGAAGCTTTCTTT.

This chain joins TRBV28 and TRBJ1-5, with 7 bases lining up with TRBD1. The CDR3 length is 13 residues. Germline CDR1 is MDHEN and CDR2 is SYDVKM. Trimming cost V 10 bases and J 5 bases; bases outside gene matches: 8. Here the CDR3 DNA reads TGTGCCACCCAGGGGGAGCCTCATCAGCCCCAGCATTTT. Translated, it gives CATQGEPHQPQHF.

The V call is TRBV4-2, the J call TRBJ2-2; TRBD1 matches at 9 bases. The ends lost 0 bases at V and 4 bases at J; junction bases unmatched: 3. Germline CDR1 and CDR2: LGHNA and YNFKEQ. The CDR3 loop spans 16 amino acids. Here the CDR3 reads CASSQDRDRVTGELFF. In DNA form, the CDR3 reads TGTGCCAGCAGCCAAGATCGGGACAGGGTCACCGGGGAGCTGTTTTTT.

The rearrangement uses TRBV2 and TRBJ2-7, with TRBD1 as a possible D gene (5 bases). Germline CDR1 reads SNHLY; CDR2 reads FYNNEI. V was cut by 9 bases and J by 0 bases, with 9 bases left in between. This CDR3 comprises 12 residues. The CDR3 loop is CARGAYSYEQYF. The CDR3 DNA reads as TGTGCCAGAGGGGCCTACTCCTACGAGCAGTACTTC. Using reference TRBV2 and TRBJ2-7 for the parts outside the CDR3, the full variable domain is EPEVTQTPSHQVTQMGQEVILRCVPISNHLYFYWYRQILGQKVEFLVSFYNNEISEKSEIFDDQFSVERPDGSNFTLKIRSTKLEDSAMYFCARGAYSYEQYFGPGTRLTVT.

The CDR3, as DNA: TGCGCCAGCAGCTTGGCCGGTAGGGGGTCCCTCCACTTT. It specifies CASSLAGRGSLHF. V usage is TRBV5-1 and J usage is TRBJ1-6, with D possibly being TRBD1 (6 bases). The CDR3 is made up of 13 amino acids. V dropped 0 bases and J dropped 14 bases, with 12 bases sitting between them. Per the germline V gene, CDR1 is SGHRS and CDR2 is YFSETQ.

This clone was observed a few times. The V and J genes are TRBV5-1 and TRBJ2-2; weak D call: TRBD2 (7 bases). The ends were cut back, 7 bases at V and 3 bases at J, with 13 bases in the middle. The CDR3 extends over 14 amino acids. Germline V lookup: CDR1 SGHRS, CDR2 YFSETQ. The CDR3 protein is CASFQGRDTGELFF. In DNA, the CDR3 is TGCGCCAGCTTCCAGGGGAGGGACACCGGGGAGCTGTTTTTT.

V is TRBV25-1 and J is TRBJ2-3; TRBD2 aligns across 9 bases. V was pared by 1 base and J by 4 bases, with 6 bases of the junction left unmatched. The CDR3 is 16 amino acids. Germline V lookup: CDR1 MGHDK, CDR2 SYGVNS. CDR3: CASSEWRAGGADTQYF. The CDR3 coding sequence is TGTGCCAGCAGTGAATGGAGAGCGGGAGGTGCAGATACGCAGTATTTT.

This clone occurred once. The chain has TRBV2 and TRBJ2-5, with D perhaps matching TRBD2 (5 bases). The V gene's germline CDR1 is SNHLY and CDR2 FYNNEI. The V end lost 0 bases, the J end lost 2 bases, and 10 bases lay between the germline ends. The CDR3 loop spans 15 amino acids. In nucleotides, the CDR3 is TGTGCCAGCAGTGAAGCGGGAGTGACGCAAGAGACCCAGTACTTC. Amino acid sequence: CASSEAGVTQETQYF.

The genes are TRBV4-3 and TRBJ1-1; maybe TRBD1 (5 bases). V was pared by 0 bases and J by 0 bases, with 11 bases between. Germline CDR1 is LGHNA and CDR2 is YSLEER. The CDR3 sequence is 16 residues long. The CDR3: CASSQDPGQVNTEAFF. CDR3 bases: TGCGCCAGCAGCCAAGATCCCGGACAAGTGAACACTGAAGCTTTCTTT.

The chain couples TRBV5-1 to TRBJ2-2; TRBD1 matches 7 bases. The V gene end was trimmed by 7 bases and the J gene end by 1 base; junction bases not matched to a gene: 7. The V gene's germline CDR1 is SGHRS and CDR2 YFSETQ. The CDR3 runs 15 residues. The CDR3 sequence: CASPIGTENTGELFF. CDR3 nucleotides: TGCGCCAGCCCTATAGGGACAGAGAACACCGGGGAGCTGTTTTTT.

The J gene is TRBJ2-5, the V gene TRBV25-1; the D gene is possibly TRBD1 (5 bases). The germline V and J ends were trimmed by 2 bases and 2 bases, with 12 bases remaining between them. Per the germline V gene, CDR1 is MGHDK and CDR2 is SYGVNS. The CDR3 is made up of 15 amino acids. The DNA for the CDR3 is TGTGCCAGCAGTGAACCTCCCACAGGTCAAGAGACCCAGTACTTC. Translated, it gives CASSEPPTGQETQYF.

As to this clone: Other nucleotide sequences from this sample produce the same CDR3. V and J are TRBV6-5 and TRBJ2-7, with 11 bases aligning to TRBD2. Looked up from germline, CDR1 is MNHEY and CDR2 is SVGAGI. V lost 2 bases to trimming and J lost 3 bases; unmatched junction nucleotides: 3. This CDR3 has 15 residues. The CDR3 bases are TGTGCCAGCAGTTACACGGGGACTAGCGGCTACGAGCAGTACTTC. This sequence encodes CASSYTGTSGYEQYF.

The gene calls are TRBV18 and TRBJ2-2; D is uncertain. Trimming removed 1 base from V and 1 base from J, with 4 bases in between. The CDR3 runs to 14 residues. Per germline, CDR1 KGHSH and CDR2 LQKENI. The CDR3 region has the DNA TGTGCCAGCTCACCACTAGAGAACACCGGGGAGCTGTTTTTT. As protein: CASSPLENTGELFF.

V usage is TRBV7-2 and J usage is TRBJ2-7; 7 bases are a match to TRBD1. The CDR3 consists of 14 residues. V dropped 3 bases and J dropped 3; count of bases not matched to a gene: 5. Germline-derived CDR1 and CDR2 are SGHTA and FQGNSA. The CDR3 reads CASSFTGQIYEQYF. CDR3 DNA: TGTGCCAGCAGCTTTACGGGACAGATCTACGAGCAGTACTTC.

This clone showed up just once. The chain links TRBV4-3 to TRBJ1-1; no clear D. The CDR3 runs 16 residues. Trimming took 1 base from V and 2 from J, leaving 14 bases between them. CDR1 is LGHNA and CDR2 is YSLEER in the germline V gene. This CDR3 reads CASSQGGSIGNTEAFF. As DNA, the CDR3 is TGCGCCAGCAGCCAAGGAGGGTCTATTGGAAACACTGAAGCTTTCTTT.

The rearrangement uses TRBV9 and TRBJ2-1; 11 bases match TRBD2. V was clipped by 3 bases and J by 13 bases; unmatched bases: 12. The CDR3 totals 15 residues. The germline CDR1 and CDR2 sequences are SGDLS and YYNGEE. For the CDR3, the DNA is TGTGCCAGCAGCGAAACTAGCGGGAGATTGTTGGAACAGTTCTTC. Translating it yields CASSETSGRLLEQFF.

This clone was seen once. The rearrangement joins TRBV19 to TRBJ2-7, with 7 bases matching TRBD1. CDR3 length: 14 residues. The V segment lost 6 bases and the J segment 2 bases; nucleotides outside the gene matches: 7. Per germline, CDR1 LNHDA and CDR2 SQIVND (reference sequence). The CDR3 DNA follows: TGTGCCAGTAGCTCCCGGGACAGCCCCTACGAGCAGTACTTC. This encodes CASSSRDSPYEQYF.

This rearrangement joins TRBV19 to TRBJ2-7, with TRBD2 matching over 7 bases. CDR1 is LNHDA, CDR2 SQIVND, per germline (reference sequence). The trim removed 5 bases at V and 0 bases at J, leaving 7 bases unmatched. There are 15 residues in the CDR3. The CDR3 bases are TGTGCCAGTAGTTCCCCCAGCGGGGTCTCCTACGAGCAGTACTTC. Protein: CASSSPSGVSYEQYF.

V gene TRBV5-1 combines with J gene TRBJ1-2; D is perhaps TRBD1 (6 bases). Per the germline V gene, CDR1 is SGHRS and CDR2 is YFSETQ. CDR3 length: 15 amino acids. Trimming took off 0 bases at V and 5 bases at J, with 14 bases between the two ends. The CDR3 reads CASSLATGNMYGYTF. The CDR3 DNA is TGCGCCAGCAGCTTGGCCACAGGGAATATGTATGGCTACACCTTC.

V usage is TRBV29-1 and J usage is TRBJ2-7; TRBD2 matches at 10 bases. With V trimmed by 4 bases and J by 3 bases, 3 bases remained unmatched. The germline V gene has CDR1 SQVTM and CDR2 ANQGSEA. The CDR3 is 13 amino acids. The CDR3 nucleotides are TGCAGCGTTGCCGGGACTAGCGTCTACGAGCAGTACTTC. Its protein product is CSVAGTSVYEQYF.

This chain connects TRBV7-9 to TRBJ1-2, with D maybe TRBD1 (6 bases). This CDR3 has 15 amino acids. The V end lost 0 bases, the J end lost 5 bases, and 13 bases lay between the germline ends. CDR1 is SEHNR, CDR2 FQNEAQ, per germline (reference sequence). CDR3 region: CASSLALGTTYGYTF. The CDR3 DNA follows: TGTGCCAGCAGCTTAGCGCTCGGGACAACATATGGCTACACCTTC.

The V and J genes are TRBV3-1 (or the pseudogene TRBV3-2) and TRBJ2-2; 9 positions agree with TRBD2. The CDR3 contains 16 residues. The J segment lost 7 bases and the V segment lost 1 base, leaving 7 bases of the junction unmatched. The germline V gene has CDR1 LGHDT and CDR2 YNNKEL (reference sequence). The CDR3 is CASSQGVAGVIGELFF. The CDR3 DNA follows: TGTGCCAGCAGCCAAGGGGTAGCGGGAGTGATCGGGGAGCTGTTTTTT.

This clone appeared a few times. The gene calls are TRBV11-3 and TRBJ2-7, with 10 bases identical to TRBD2. J was trimmed by 4 bases and V by 0 bases; bases with no gene match: 9. The CDR3 runs to 17 residues. The germline gives CDR1 SGHNT, CDR2 YENEEA. CDR3 amino acids: CASSLDSGTSAEYEQYF. CDR3 coding DNA: TGTGCCAGCAGCTTAGACTCCGGGACTAGCGCAGAGTACGAGCAGTACTTC.